Reported below is one TCR beta chain. The antigen is undetermined. These data come from a study of CD8+ T cells in alopecia areata. Findings and caveats of the study: Sequencing of scalp tissue also captures the resident alphabeta T cells of normal skin.

V was pared by 4 bases and J by 3 bases, with 2 bases of the junction left unmatched. The CDR3 covers 16 residues. Germline V CDR1 and CDR2: MNHNY, SVGAGI (reference sequence). TCR sequencing used cDNA made by reverse transcription of extracted RNA. The assay was immunoSEQ multiplex PCR, and TCRdb's table has in-frame clones only and misses some. This table holds a few hundred thousand clones, roughly 50% found once. This chain joins TRBV6-6 and TRBJ2-2, with 13 positions matching TRBD2. The clonotype was recovered from a human donor in good health. Specimen: CD8+ T cells sorted from blood. The CDR3 DNA reads TGTGCCAGCAGTTTCACTAGCGGGGGGGACACCGGGGAGCTGTTTTTT. It codes for CASSFTSGGDTGELFF.